This entry concerns a single TCR beta chain. MiXCR was run by TCRdb on the RT-PCR reads, yielding one entry per CDR3 protein. The sample lists more than 600,000 distinct CDR3 sequences; 12% to 15% were seen once. Germline V gene data show CDR1 as GTSNPN and CDR2 as SVGIG (reference sequence). CDR3 length: 13 amino acids. Trimming shortened V by 4 bases and J by 6 bases, and 12 bases separated the two germline ends. The V call is TRBV30, the J call TRBJ2-2; D possibly corresponds to TRBD2 (5 bases). The sequenced sample was memory CD4+ T cells from blood. The TCR comes from a female donor in good health, serving as a healthy control. The CDR3 DNA is TGTGCCTGGATAAGTCGGGGTCCCGGGGAGCTGTTTTTT. Translating it yields CAWISRGPGELFF.